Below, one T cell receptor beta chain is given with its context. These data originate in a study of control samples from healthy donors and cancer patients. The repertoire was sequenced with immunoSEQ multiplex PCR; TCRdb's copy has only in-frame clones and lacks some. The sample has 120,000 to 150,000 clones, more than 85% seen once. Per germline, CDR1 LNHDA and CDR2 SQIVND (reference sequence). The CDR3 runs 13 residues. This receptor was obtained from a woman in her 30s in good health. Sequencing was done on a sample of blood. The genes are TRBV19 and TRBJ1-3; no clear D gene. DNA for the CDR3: TGTGCAACCCGTATGAGCTCTGGAAACACCATATATTTT. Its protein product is CATRMSSGNTIYF.